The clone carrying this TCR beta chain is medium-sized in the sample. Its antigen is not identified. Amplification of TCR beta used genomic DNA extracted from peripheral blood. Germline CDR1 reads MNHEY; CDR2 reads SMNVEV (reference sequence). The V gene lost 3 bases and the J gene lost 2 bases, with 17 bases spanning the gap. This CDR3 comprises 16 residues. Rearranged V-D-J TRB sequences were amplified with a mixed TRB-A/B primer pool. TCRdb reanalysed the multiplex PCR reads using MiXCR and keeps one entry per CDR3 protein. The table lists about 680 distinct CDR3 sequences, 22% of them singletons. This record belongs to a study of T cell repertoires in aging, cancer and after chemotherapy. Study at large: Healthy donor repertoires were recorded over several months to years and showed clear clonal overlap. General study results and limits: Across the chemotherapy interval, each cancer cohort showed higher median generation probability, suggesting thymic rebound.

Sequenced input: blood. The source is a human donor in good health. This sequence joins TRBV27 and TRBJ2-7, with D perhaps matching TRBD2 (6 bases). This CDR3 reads CASSLKGGAAPYEQYF. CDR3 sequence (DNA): TGTGCCAGCAGTTTGAAGGGCGGGGCCGCCCCCTACGAGCAGTACTTC.